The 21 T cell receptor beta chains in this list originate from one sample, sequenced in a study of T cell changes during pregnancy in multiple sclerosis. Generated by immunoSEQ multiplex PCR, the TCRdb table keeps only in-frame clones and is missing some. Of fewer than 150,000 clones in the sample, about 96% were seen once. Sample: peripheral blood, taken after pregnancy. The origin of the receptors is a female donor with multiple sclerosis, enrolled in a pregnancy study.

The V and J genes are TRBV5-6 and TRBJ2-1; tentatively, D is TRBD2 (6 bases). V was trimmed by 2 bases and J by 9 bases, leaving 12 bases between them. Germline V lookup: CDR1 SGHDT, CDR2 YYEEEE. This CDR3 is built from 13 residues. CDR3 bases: TGTGCCAGCAGCTTAACGGGGGTCAGTGAGCAGTTCTTC. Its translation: CASSLTGVSEQFF.

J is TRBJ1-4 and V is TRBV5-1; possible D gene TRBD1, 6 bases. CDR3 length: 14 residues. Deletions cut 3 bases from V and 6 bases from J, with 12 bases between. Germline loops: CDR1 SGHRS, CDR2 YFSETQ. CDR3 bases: TGCGCCAGCAGCTGGACAGTGGGTGATGAAAAACTGTTTTTT. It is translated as CASSWTVGDEKLFF.

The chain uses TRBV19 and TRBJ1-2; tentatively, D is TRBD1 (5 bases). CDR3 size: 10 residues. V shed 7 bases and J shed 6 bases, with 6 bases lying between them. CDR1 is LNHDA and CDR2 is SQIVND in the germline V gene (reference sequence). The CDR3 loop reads CASKGHGYTF. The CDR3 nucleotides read TGTGCCAGTAAGGGGCATGGCTACACCTTC. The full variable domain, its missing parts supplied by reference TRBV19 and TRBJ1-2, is DGGITQSPKYLFRKEGQNVTLSCEQNLNHDAMYWYRQDPGQGLRLIYYSQIVNDFQKGDIAEGYSVSREKKESFPLTVTSAQKNPTAFYLCASKGHGYTFGSGTRLTVV.

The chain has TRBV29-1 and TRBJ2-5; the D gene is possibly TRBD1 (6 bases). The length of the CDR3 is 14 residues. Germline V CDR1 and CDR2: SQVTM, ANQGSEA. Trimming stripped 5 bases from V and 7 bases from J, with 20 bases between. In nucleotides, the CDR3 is TGCAGCGTTCTGGGCCGGGACACCTCAGGGACCCAGTACTTC. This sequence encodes CSVLGRDTSGTQYF.

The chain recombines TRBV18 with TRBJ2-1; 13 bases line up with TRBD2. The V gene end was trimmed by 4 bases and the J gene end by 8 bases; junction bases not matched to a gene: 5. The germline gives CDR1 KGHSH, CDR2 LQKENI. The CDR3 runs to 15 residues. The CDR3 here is CASSRTSGSLYEQFF. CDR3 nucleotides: TGTGCCAGCTCACGGACTAGCGGGAGTTTGTATGAGCAGTTCTTC. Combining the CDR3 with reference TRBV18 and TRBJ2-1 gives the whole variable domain NAGVMQNPRHLVRRRGQEARLRCSPMKGHSHVYWYRQLPEEGLKFMVYLQKENIIDESGMPKERFSAEFPKEGPSILRIQQVVRGDSAAYFCASSRTSGSLYEQFFGPGTRLTVL.

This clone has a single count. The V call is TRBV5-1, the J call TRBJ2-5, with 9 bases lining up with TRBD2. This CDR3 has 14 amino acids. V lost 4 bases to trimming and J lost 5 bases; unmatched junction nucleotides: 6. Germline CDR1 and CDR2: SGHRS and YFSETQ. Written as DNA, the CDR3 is TGCGCCAGCAGCGGCGGGACTAGCCGGGAGACCCAGTACTTC. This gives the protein CASSGGTSRETQYF.

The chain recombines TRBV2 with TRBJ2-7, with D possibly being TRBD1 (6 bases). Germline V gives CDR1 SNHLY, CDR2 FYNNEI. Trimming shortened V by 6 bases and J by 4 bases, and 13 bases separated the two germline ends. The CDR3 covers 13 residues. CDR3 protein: CASRPTGIYEQYF. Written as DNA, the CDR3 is TGTGCCAGCAGGCCCACAGGGATATACGAGCAGTACTTC.

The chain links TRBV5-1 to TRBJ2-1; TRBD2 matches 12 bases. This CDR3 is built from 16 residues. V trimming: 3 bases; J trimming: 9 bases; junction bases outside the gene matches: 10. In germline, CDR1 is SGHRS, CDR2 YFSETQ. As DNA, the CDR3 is TGCGCCAGCAGCTCAACTCTAGCGGGAGGGCCAGGTGAGCAGTTCTTC. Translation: CASSSTLAGGPGEQFF.

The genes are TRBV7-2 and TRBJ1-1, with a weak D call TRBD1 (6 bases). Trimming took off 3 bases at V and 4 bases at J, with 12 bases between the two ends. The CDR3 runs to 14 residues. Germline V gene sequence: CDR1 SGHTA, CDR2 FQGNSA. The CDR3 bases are TGTGCCAGCAGCTTTTCCGGACAGCTCACTGAAGCTTTCTTT. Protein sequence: CASSFSGQLTEAFF.

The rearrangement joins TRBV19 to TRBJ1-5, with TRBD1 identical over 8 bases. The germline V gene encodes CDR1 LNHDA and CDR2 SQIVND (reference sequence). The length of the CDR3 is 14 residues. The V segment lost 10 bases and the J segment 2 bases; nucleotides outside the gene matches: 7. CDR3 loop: CATGQGGGNQPQHF. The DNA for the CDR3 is TGTGCCACTGGACAGGGTGGGGGCAATCAGCCCCAGCATTTT.

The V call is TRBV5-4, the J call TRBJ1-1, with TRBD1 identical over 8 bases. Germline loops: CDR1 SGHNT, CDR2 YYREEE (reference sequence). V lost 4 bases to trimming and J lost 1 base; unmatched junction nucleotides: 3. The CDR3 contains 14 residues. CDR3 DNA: TGTGCCAGCAGCCCTGGACAGGGGAACACTGAAGCTTTCTTT. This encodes CASSPGQGNTEAFF.

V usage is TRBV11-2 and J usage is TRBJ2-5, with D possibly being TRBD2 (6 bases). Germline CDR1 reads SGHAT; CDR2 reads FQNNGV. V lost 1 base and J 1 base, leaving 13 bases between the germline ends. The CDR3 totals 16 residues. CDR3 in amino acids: CASSLGVGTLQETQYF. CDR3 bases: TGTGCCAGCAGCTTAGGAGTGGGGACTCTCCAAGAGACCCAGTACTTC.

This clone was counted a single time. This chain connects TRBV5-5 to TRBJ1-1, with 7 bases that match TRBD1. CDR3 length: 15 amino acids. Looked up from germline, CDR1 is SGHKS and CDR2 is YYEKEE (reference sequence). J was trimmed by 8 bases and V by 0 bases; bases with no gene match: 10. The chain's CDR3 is CASSLAATGQREAFF. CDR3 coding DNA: TGTGCCAGCAGCTTGGCTGCGACAGGGCAACGGGAAGCTTTCTTT. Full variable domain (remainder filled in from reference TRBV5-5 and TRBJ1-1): DAGVTQSPTHLIKTRGQQVTLRCSPISGHKSVSWYQQVLGQGPQFIFQYYEKEERGRGNFPDRFSARQFPNYSSELNVNALLLGDSALYLCASSLAATGQREAFFGQGTRLTVV.

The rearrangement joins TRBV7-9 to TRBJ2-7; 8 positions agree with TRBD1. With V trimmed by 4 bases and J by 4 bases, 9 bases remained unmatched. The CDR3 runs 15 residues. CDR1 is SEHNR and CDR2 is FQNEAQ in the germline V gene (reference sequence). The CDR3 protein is CASSSRQGNSYEQYF. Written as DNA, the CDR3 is TGTGCCAGCAGCTCCCGACAGGGGAATTCGTACGAGCAGTACTTC.

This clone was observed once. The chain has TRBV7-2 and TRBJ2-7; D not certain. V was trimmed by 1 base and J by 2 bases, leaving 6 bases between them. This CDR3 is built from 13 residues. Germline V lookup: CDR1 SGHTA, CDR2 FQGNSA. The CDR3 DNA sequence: TGTGCCAGCAGCTTAGAGCTAGCCTACGAGCAGTACTTC. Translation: CASSLELAYEQYF.

CDR3 loop: CASSPFTGQNGYTF. DNA for the CDR3: TGTGCCAGCAGTCCCTTTACAGGGCAGAATGGCTACACCTTC. The chain is built from TRBV27 and TRBJ1-2, with TRBD1 as a possible D gene (6 bases). The CDR3 covers 14 residues. Germline V gene data show CDR1 as MNHEY and CDR2 as SMNVEV (reference sequence). Trimming cost V 5 bases and J 6 bases, with 16 bases left between them.

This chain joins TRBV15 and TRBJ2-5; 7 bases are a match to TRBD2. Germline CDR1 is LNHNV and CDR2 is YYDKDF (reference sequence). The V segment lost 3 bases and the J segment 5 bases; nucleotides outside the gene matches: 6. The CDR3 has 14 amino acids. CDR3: CATSRGGGDETQYF. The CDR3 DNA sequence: TGTGCCACCAGCAGGGGTGGGGGGGATGAGACCCAGTACTTC.

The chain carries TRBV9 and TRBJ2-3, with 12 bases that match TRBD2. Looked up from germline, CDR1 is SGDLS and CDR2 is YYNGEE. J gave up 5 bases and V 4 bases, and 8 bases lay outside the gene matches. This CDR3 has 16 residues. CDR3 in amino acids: CASSPSGRAEVDTQYF. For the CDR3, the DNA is TGTGCCAGCAGCCCTAGCGGGAGGGCCGAGGTAGATACGCAGTATTTT.

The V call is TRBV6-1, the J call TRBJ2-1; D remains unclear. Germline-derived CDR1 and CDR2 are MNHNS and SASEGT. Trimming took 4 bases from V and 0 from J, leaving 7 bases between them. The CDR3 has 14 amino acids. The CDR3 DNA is TGTGCCAGCAGTGGCGTAACCTCCTACAATGAGCAGTTCTTC. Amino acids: CASSGVTSYNEQFF.

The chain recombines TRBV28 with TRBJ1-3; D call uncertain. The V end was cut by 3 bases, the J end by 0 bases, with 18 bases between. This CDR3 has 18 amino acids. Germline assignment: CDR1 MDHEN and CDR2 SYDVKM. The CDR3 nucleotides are TGTGCCAGCAGTTTGGGTCTCCCGGGAAGATTCTCTGGAAACACCATATATTTT. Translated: CASSLGLPGRFSGNTIYF.

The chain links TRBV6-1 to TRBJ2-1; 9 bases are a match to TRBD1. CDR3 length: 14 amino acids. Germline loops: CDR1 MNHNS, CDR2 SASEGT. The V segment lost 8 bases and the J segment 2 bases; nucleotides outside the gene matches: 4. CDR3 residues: CASEGTGPYNEQFF. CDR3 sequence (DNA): TGTGCCAGCGAAGGGACAGGGCCCTACAATGAGCAGTTCTTC.